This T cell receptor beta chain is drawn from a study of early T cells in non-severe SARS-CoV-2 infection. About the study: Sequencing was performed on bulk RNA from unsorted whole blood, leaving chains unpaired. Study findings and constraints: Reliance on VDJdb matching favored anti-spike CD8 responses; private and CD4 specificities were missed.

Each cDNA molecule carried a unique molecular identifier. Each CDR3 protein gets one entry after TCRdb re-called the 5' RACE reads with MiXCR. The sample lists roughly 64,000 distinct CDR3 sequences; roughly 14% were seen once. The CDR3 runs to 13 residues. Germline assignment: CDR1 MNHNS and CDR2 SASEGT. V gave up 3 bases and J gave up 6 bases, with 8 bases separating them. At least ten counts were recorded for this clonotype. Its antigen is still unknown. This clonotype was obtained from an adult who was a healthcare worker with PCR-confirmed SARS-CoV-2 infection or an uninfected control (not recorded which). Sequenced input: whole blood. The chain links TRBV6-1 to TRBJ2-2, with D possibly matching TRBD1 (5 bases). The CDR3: CASSDRVSGELFF. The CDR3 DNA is TGTGCCAGCAGTGACAGGGTGTCCGGGGAGCTGTTTTTT.